This T cell receptor (beta chain) derives from a study of T cell repertoires in cytomegalovirus infection. For the study at large: HLA-C-restricted CMV epitopes, recently identified, and well-studied HLA-B-restricted ones were used by the study. A matching HLA type, together with CMV infection, was signaled by public TCR beta signatures.

Remarks on this clonotype: What it binds is unknown.

The CDR3 is 14 amino acids. Germline trimming cut 6 bases from V and 0 bases from J; bases unmatched to any gene: 7. CDR1 DFQATT and CDR2 SNEGSKA come from the germline V gene (reference sequence). TCRdb called the reads again in MiXCR, with one record for every CDR3 protein. The sample lists approximately 910,000 distinct CDR3 sequences, approximately 31% seen once, with around 15% in the top ten. The study's findings and limits: The study found HLA-C-restricted CMV-specific TCR beta clonotypes dominating the ex vivo response. The cumulative frequency of public TCR beta families distinguished individuals who carried CMV together with the relevant HLA.

The sample here was cultured CD8+ T cells from PBMCs, taken from culture after CMV antigen stimulation. This chain connects TRBV20-1 to TRBJ2-7, with 8 bases fitting TRBD1. The TCR was taken from a human donor in good health (CMV status not recorded). Some clones in this sample may be carry-over from other donors' samples. The CDR3 nucleotides read TGCAGTGCGAAAGGGACAGGTCTCTCCTACGAGCAGTACTTC. Protein product: CSAKGTGLSYEQYF.